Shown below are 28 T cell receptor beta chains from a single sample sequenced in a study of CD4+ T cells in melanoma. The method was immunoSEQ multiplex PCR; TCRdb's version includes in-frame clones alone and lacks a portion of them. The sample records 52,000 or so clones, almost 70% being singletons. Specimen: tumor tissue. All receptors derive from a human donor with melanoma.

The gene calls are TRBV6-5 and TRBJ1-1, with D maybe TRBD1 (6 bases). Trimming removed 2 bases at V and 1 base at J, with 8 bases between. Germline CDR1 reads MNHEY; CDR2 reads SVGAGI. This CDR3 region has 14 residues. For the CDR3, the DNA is TGTGCCAGCAGTTACCCGGGACAGAACACTGAAGCTTTCTTT. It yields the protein CASSYPGQNTEAFF.

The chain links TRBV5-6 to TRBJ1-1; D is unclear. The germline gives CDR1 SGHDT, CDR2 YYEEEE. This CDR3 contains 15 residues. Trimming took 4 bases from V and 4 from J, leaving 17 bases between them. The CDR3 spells CASSPRGLGGTEAFF. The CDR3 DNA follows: TGTGCCAGCAGCCCCCGGGGTTTGGGTGGCACTGAAGCTTTCTTT.

This CDR3 is CASSYTGGNEQYF. CDR3 nucleotides: TGTGCCAGCAGTTATACGGGAGGGAACGAGCAGTACTTC. The rearrangement uses TRBV11-3 and TRBJ2-7; 8 positions agree with TRBD2. V shed 6 bases, J shed 5 bases, and the junction held 6 bases outside the gene matches. This CDR3 is 13 amino acids long. Germline-derived CDR1 and CDR2 are SGHNT and YENEEA.

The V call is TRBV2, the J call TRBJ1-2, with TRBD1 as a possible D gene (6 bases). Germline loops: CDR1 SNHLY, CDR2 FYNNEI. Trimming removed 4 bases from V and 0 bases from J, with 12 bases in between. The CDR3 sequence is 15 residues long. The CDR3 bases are TGTGCCAGCAGTGTCCCAGGGGACCCTAACTATGGCTACACCTTC. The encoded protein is CASSVPGDPNYGYTF.

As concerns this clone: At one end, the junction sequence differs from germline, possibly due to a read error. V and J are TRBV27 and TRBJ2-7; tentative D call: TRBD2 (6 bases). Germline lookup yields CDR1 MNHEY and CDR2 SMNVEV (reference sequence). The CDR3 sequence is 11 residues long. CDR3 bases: TGTGCCAGCAGTTTACGGAGCGGGTCGCACTTC. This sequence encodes CASSLRSGSHF.

In DNA, the CDR3 is TGTGCCAGTTCCCGGTCACAATCGGAGACCCAGTACTTC. Protein product: CASSRSQSETQYF. This chain uses TRBV6-1 with TRBJ2-5; D remains unclear. Germline CDR1 and CDR2: MNHNS and SASEGT. V was trimmed by 9 bases and J by 5 bases, leaving 16 bases between them. There are 13 residues in the CDR3.

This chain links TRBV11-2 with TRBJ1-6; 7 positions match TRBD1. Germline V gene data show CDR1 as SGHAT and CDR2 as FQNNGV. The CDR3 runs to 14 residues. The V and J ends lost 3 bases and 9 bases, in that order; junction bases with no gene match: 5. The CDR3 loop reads CASSFPTGTSPLHF. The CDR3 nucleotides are TGTGCCAGCAGCTTCCCGACAGGGACTTCACCCCTCCACTTT.

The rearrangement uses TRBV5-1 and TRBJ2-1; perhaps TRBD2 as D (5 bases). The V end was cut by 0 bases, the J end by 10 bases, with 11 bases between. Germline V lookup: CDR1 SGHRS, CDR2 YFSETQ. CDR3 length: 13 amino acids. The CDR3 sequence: CASSLAGRGEQFF. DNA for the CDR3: TGCGCCAGCAGCTTGGCCGGCAGAGGGGAGCAGTTCTTC.

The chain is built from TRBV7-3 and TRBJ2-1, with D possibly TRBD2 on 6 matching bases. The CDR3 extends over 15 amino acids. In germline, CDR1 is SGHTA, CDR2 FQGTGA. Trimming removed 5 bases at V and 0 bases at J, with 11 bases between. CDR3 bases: TGTGCCAGCAGCCCTTTGGGGGGCTCCTACAATGAGCAGTTCTTC. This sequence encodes CASSPLGGSYNEQFF.

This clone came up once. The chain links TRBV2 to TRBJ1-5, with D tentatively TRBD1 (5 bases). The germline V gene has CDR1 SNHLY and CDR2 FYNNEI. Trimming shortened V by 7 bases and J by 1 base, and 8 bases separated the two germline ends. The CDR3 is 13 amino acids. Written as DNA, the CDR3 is TGTGCCAGCAAGGGGCTAAGCAATCAGCCCCAGCATTTT. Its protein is CASKGLSNQPQHF.

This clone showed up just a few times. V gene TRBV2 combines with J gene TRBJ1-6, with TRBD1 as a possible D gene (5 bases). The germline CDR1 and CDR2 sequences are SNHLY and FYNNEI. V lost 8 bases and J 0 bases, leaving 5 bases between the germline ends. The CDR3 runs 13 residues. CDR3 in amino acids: CASDSSYNSPLHF. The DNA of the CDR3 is TGTGCCAGCGACAGCTCCTATAATTCACCCCTCCACTTT. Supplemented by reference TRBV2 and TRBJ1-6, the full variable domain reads EPEVTQTPSHQVTQMGQEVILRCVPISNHLYFYWYRQILGQKVEFLVSFYNNEISEKSEIFDDQFSVERPDGSNFTLKIRSTKLEDSAMYFCASDSSYNSPLHFGNGTRLTVT.

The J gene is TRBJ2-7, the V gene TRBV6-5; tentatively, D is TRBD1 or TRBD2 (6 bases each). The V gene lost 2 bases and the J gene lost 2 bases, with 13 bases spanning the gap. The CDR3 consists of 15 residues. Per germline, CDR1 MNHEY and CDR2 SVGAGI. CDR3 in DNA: TGTGCCAGCAGTTACGGGGGGCATGAAGCCTACGAGCAGTACTTC. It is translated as CASSYGGHEAYEQYF.

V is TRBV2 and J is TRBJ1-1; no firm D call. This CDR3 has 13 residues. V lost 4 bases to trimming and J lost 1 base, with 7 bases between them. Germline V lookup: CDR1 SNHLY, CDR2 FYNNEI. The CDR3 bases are TGTGCCAGCAGTGCGGACGGGAACACTGAAGCTTTCTTT. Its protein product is CASSADGNTEAFF.

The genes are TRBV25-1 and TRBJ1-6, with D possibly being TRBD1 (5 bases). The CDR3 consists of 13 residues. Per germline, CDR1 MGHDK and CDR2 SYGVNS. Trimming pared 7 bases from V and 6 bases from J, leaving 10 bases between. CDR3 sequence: CASNTGGNSPLHF. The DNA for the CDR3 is TGTGCCAGCAATACTGGGGGTAATTCACCCCTCCACTTT. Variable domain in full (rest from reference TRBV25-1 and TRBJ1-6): EADIYQTPRYLVIGTGKKITLECSQTMGHDKMYWYQQDPGMELHLIHYSYGVNSTEKGDLSSESTVSRIRTEHFPLTLESARPSHTSQYLCASNTGGNSPLHFGNGTRLTVT.

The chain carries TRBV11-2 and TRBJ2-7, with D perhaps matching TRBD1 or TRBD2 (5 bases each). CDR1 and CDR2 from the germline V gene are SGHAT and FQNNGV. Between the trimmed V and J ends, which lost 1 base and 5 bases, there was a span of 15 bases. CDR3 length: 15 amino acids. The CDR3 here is CASSLGVAGRDEQYF. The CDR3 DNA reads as TGTGCCAGCAGCTTAGGTGTGGCAGGGCGGGACGAGCAGTACTTC.

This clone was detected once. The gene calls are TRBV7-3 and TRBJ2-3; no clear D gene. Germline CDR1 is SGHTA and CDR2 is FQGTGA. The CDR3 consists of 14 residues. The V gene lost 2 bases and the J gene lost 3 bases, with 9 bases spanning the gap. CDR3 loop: CASSLLSETDTQYF. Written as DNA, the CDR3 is TGTGCCAGCAGCTTACTCAGCGAGACAGATACGCAGTATTTT.

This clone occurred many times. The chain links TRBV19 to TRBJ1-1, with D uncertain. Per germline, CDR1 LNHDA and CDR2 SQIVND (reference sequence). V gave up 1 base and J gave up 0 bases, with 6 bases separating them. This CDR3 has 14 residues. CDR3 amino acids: CASSIGQLNTEAFF. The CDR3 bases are TGTGCCAGTAGTATAGGCCAGTTGAACACTGAAGCTTTCTTT.

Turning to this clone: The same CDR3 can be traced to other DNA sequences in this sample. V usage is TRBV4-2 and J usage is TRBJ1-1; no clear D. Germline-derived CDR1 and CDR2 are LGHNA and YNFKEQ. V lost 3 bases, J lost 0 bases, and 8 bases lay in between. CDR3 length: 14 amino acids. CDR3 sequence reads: CASSQASMNTEAFF. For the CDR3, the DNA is TGTGCCAGCAGCCAGGCAAGCATGAACACTGAAGCTTTCTTT.

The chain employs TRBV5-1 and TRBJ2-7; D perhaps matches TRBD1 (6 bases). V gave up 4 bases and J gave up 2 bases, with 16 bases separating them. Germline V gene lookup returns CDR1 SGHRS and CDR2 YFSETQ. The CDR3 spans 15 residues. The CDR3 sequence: CASSPSLTGAYEQYF. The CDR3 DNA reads TGCGCCAGCAGCCCTTCCTTGACAGGAGCCTACGAGCAGTACTTC.

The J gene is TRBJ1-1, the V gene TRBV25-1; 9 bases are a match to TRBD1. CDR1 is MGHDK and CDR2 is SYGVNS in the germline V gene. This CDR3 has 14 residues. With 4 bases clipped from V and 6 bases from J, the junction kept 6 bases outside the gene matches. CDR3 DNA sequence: TGTGCCAGCAGTGCCGGACAGGGGATTGCTGAAGCTTTCTTT. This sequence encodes CASSAGQGIAEAFF. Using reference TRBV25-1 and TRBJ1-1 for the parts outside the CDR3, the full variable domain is EADIYQTPRYLVIGTGKKITLECSQTMGHDKMYWYQQDPGMELHLIHYSYGVNSTEKGDLSSESTVSRIRTEHFPLTLESARPSHTSQYLCASSAGQGIAEAFFGQGTRLTVV.

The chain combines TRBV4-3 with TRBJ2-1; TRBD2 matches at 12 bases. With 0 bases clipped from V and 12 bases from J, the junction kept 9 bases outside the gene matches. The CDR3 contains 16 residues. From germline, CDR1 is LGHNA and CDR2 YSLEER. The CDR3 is CASSQDLTSGGQGQFF. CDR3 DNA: TGCGCCAGCAGCCAAGACTTGACTAGCGGGGGTCAGGGGCAGTTCTTC.

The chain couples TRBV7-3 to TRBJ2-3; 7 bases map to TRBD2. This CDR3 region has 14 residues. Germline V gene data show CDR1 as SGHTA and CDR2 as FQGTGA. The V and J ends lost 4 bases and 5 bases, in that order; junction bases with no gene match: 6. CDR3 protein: CASSSAAGVDTQYF. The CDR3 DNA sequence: TGTGCCAGCAGCTCGGCGGCGGGGGTAGATACGCAGTATTTT.

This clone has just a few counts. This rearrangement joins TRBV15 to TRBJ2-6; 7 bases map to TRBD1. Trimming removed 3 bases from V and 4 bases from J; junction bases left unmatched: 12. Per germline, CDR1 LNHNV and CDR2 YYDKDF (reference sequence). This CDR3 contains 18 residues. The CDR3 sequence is CATSSTDRDRWGANVLTF. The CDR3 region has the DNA TGTGCCACCAGCAGCACCGACAGGGATCGGTGGGGGGCCAACGTCCTGACTTTC.

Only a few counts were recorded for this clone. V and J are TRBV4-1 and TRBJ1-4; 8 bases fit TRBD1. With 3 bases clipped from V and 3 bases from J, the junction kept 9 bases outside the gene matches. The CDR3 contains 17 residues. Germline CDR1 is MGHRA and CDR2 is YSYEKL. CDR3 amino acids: CASSHGTGTGPNEKLFF. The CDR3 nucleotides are TGCGCCAGCAGCCACGGCACCGGGACAGGTCCTAATGAAAAACTGTTTTTT.

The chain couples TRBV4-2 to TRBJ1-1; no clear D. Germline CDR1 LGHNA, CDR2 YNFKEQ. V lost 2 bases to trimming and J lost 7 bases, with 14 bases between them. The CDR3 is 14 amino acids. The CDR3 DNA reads TGTGCCAGCAGCCAAACGGTTACCCTAGGTGAAGCTTTCTTT. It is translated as CASSQTVTLGEAFF.

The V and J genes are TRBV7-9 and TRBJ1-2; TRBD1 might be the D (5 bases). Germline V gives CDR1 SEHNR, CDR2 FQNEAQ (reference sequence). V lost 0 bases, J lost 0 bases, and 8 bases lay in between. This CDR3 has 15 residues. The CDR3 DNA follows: TGTGCCAGCAGCTTAGCGGGCAGGGCTAACTATGGCTACACCTTC. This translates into CASSLAGRANYGYTF. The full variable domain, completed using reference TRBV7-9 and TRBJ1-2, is DTGVSQNPRHKITKRGQNVTFRCDPISEHNRLYWYRQTLGQGPEFLTYFQNEAQLEKSRLLSDRFSAERPKGSFSTLEIQRTEQGDSAMYLCASSLAGRANYGYTFGSGTRLTVV.

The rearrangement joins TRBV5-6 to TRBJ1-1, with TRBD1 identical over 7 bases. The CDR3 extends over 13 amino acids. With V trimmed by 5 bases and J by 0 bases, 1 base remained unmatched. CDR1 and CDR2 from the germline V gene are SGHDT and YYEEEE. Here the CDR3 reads CASRQGLNTEAFF. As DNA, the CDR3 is TGTGCCAGCAGACAGGGGTTGAACACTGAAGCTTTCTTT.

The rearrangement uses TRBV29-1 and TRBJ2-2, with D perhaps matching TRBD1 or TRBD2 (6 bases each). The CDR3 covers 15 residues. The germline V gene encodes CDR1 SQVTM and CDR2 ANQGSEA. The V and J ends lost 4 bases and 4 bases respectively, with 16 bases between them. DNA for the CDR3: TGCAGCGTTGCTCGGGGGCTAGGGGCCACCGGGGAGCTGTTTTTT. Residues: CSVARGLGATGELFF.